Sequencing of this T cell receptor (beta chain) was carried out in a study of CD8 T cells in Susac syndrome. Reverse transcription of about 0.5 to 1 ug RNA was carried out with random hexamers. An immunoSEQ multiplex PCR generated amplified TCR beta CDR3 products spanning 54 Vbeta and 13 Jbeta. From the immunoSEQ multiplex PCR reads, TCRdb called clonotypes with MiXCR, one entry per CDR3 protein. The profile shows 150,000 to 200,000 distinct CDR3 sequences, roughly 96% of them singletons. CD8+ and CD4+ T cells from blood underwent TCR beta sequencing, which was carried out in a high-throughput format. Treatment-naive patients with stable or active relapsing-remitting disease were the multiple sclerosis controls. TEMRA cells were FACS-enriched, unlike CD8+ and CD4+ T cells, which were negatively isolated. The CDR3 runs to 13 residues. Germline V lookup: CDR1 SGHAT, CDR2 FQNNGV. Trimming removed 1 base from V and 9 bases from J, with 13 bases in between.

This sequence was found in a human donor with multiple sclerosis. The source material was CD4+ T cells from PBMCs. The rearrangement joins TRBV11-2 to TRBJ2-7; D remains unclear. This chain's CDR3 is CASSLGGVSGQYF. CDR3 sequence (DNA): TGTGCCAGCAGCTTAGGCGGCGTATCAGGGCAGTACTTC.